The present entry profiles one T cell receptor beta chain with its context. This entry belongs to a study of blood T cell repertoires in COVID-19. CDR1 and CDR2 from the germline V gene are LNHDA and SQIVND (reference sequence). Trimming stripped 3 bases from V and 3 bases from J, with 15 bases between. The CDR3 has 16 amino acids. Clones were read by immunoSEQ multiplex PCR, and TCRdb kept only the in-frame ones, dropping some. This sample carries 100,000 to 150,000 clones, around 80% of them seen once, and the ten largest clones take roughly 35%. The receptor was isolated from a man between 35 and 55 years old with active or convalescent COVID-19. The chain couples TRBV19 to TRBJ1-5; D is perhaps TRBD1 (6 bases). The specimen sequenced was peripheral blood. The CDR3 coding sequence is TGTGCCAGTAGTATCCGGGAGCGGGGGCTCAATCAGCCCCAGCATTTT. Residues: CASSIRERGLNQPQHF.